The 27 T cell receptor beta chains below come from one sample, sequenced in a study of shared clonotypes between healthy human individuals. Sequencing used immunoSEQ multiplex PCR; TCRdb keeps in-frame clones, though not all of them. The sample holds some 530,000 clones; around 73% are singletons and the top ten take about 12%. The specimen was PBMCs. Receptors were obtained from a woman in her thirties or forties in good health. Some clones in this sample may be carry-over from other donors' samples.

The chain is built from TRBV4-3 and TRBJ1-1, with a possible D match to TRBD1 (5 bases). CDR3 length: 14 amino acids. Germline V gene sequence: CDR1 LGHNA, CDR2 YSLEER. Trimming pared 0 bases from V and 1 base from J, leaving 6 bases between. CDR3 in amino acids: CASSQDRANTEAFF. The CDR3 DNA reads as TGCGCCAGCAGCCAAGACAGGGCGAACACTGAAGCTTTCTTT.

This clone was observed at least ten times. CDR3 in amino acids: CASSYLQGADGYTF. The CDR3 coding sequence is TGTGCCAGCAGTTACCTGCAGGGGGCGGATGGCTACACCTTC. The V gene is TRBV6-5, the J gene TRBJ1-2; TRBD1 aligns across 8 bases. CDR1 is MNHEY, CDR2 SVGAGI, per germline. J lost 6 bases, V lost 2 bases, and 5 bases had no gene match. This CDR3 is built from 14 residues.

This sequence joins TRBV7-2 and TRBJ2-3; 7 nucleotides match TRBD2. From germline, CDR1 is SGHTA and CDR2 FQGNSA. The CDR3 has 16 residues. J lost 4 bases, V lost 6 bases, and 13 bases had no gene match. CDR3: CASSRRRAGDADTQYF. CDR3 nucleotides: TGTGCCAGCAGTCGAAGGAGGGCGGGAGACGCAGATACGCAGTATTTT.

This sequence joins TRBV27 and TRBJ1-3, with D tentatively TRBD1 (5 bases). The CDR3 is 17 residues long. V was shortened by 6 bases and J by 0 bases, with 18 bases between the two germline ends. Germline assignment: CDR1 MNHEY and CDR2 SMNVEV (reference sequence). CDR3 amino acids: CASSLPPQGGSGNTIYF. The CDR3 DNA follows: TGTGCCAGCAGCCTACCCCCCCAGGGTGGCTCTGGAAACACCATATATTTT.

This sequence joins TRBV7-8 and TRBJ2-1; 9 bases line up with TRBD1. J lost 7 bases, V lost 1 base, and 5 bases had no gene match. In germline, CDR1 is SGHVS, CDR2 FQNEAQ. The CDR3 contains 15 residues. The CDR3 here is CASSLVTGGGNEQFF. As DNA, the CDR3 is TGTGCCAGCAGCTTAGTGACAGGGGGTGGAAATGAGCAGTTCTTC.

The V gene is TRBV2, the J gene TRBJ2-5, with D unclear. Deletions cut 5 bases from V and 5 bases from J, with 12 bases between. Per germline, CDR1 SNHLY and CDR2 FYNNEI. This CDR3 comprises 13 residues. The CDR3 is CASSPGPRETQYF. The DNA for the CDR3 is TGTGCCAGCAGTCCGGGCCCGAGGGAGACCCAGTACTTC.

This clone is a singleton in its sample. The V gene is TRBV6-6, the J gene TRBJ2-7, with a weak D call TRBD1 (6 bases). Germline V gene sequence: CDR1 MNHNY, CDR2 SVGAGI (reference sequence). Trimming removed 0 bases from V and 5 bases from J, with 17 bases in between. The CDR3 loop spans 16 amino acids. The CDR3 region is CASSYSRQDRADEQYF. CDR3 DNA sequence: TGTGCCAGCAGTTACTCGAGACAGGACAGAGCCGACGAGCAGTACTTC.

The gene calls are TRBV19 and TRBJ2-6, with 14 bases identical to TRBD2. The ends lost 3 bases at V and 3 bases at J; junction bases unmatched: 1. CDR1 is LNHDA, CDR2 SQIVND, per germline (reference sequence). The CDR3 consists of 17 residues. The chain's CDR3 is CASSMTSGRVGANVLTF. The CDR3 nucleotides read TGTGCCAGTAGTATGACTAGCGGGAGGGTTGGGGCCAACGTCCTGACTTTC.

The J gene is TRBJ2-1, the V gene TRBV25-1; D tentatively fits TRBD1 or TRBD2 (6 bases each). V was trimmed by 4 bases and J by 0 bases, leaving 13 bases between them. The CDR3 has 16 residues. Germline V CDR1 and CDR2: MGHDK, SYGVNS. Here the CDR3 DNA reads TGTGCCAGCAGTGGGGGGGCTCAGAGCTCCTACAATGAGCAGTTCTTC. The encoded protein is CASSGGAQSSYNEQFF.

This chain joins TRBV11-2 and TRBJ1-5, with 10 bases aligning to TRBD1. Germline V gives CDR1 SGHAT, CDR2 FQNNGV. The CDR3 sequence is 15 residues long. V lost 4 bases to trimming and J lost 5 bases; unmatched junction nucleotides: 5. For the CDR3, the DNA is TGTGCCAGCAGCTCACGGACAGGGGGAGATCAGCCCCAGCATTTT. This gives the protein CASSSRTGGDQPQHF.

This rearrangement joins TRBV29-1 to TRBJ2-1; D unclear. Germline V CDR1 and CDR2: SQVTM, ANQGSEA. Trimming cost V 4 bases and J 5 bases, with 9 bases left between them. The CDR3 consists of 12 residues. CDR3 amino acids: CSVARRHNEQFF. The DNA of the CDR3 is TGCAGCGTTGCTCGACGCCACAATGAGCAGTTCTTC.

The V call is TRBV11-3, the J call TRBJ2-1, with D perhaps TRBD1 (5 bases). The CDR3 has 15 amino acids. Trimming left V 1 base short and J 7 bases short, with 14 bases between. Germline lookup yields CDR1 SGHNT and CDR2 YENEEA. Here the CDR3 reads CASSLAAQGRNEQFF. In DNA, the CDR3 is TGTGCCAGCAGCTTAGCGGCGCAGGGTAGGAATGAGCAGTTCTTC. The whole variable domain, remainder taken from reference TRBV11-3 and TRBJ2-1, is EAGVVQSPRYKIIEKKQPVAFWCNPISGHNTLYWYLQNLGQGPELLIRYENEEAVDDSQLPKDRFSAERLKGVDSTLKIQPAELGDSAVYLCASSLAAQGRNEQFFGPGTRLTVL.

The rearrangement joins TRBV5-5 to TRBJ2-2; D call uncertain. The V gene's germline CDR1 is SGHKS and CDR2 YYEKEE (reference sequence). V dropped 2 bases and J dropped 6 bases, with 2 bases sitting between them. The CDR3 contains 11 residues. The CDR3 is CASSFSGELFF. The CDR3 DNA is TGTGCCAGCAGCTTTTCCGGGGAGCTGTTTTTT.

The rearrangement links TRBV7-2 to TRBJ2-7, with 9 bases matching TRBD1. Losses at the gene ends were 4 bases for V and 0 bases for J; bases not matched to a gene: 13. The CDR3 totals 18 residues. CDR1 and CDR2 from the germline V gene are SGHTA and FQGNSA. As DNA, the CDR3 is TGTGCCAGCAGCTGGTTCACAGGGGGCGCGTCCCGCTCCTACGAGCAGTACTTC. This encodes CASSWFTGGASRSYEQYF.

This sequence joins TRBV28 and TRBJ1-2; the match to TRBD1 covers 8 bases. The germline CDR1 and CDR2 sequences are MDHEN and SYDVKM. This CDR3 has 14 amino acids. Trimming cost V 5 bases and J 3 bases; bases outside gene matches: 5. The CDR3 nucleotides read TGTGCCAGCAGTCGTCCGACAGGGGACTATGGCTACACCTTC. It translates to CASSRPTGDYGYTF.

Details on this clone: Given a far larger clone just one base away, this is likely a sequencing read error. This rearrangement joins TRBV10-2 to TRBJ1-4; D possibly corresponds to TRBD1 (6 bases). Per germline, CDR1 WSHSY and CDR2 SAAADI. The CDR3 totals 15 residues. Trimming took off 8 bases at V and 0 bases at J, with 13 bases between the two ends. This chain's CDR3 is CASGGTGTTNEKLFF. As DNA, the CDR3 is TGCGCCAGCGGGGGAACAGGGACAACTAATGAAAAACTGTTTTTT.

The CDR3 DNA follows: TGCGCCAGCAGTTCGCAGGGTGATCAGCCCCAGCATTTT. Protein sequence: CASSSQGDQPQHF. The chain employs TRBV10-2 and TRBJ1-5; possibly TRBD1 for D (5 bases). The V and J ends lost 5 bases and 5 bases respectively, with 10 bases between them. The CDR3 has 13 residues. Germline CDR1 is WSHSY and CDR2 is SAAADI.

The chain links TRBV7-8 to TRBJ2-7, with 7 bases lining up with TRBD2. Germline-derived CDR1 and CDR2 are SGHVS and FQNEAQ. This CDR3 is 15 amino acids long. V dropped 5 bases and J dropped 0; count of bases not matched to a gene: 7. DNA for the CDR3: TGTGCCAGCAGCCACACGGGGGGTAGCTCCTACGAGCAGTACTTC. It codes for CASSHTGGSSYEQYF.

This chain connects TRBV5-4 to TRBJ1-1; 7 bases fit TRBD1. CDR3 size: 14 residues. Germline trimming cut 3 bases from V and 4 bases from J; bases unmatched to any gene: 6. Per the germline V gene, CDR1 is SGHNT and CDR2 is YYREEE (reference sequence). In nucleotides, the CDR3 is TGTGCCAGCAGCTCCAGACAGGGAAGCACTGAAGCTTTCTTT. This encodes CASSSRQGSTEAFF.

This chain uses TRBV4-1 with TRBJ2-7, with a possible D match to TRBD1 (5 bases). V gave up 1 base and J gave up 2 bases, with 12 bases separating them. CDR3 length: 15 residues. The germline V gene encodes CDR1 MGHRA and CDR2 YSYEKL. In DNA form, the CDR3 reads TGCGCCAGCAGCCAAGGGGTACAGGCCCCCTACGAGCAGTACTTC. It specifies CASSQGVQAPYEQYF.

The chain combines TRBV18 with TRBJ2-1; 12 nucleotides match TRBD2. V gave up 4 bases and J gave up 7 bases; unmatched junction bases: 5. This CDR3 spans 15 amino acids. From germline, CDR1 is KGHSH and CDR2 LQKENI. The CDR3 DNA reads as TGTGCCAGCTCACGAGGACTAGCGGGATTTAATGAGCAGTTCTTC. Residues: CASSRGLAGFNEQFF. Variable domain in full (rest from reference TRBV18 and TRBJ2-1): NAGVMQNPRHLVRRRGQEARLRCSPMKGHSHVYWYRQLPEEGLKFMVYLQKENIIDESGMPKERFSAEFPKEGPSILRIQQVVRGDSAAYFCASSRGLAGFNEQFFGPGTRLTVL.

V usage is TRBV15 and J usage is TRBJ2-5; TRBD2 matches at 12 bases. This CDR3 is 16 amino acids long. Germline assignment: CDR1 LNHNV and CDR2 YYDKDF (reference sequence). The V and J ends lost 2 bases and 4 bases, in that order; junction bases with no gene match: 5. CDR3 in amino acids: CATSRSGLAGRETQYF. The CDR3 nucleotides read TGTGCCACCAGCAGATCCGGACTAGCGGGGCGAGAGACCCAGTACTTC.

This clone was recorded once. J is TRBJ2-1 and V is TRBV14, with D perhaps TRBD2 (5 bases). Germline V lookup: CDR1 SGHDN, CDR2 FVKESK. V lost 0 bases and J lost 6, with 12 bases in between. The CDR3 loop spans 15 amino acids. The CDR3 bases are TGTGCCAGCAGCCAAGAGTTGGGAGAACCCAATGAGCAGTTCTTC. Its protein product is CASSQELGEPNEQFF.

The DNA of the CDR3 is TGCGCCAGCAGCTTGGCCGGGGTTGAGACCCAGTACTTC. This codes for CASSLAGVETQYF. The J gene is TRBJ2-5, the V gene TRBV5-1; the D gene is possibly TRBD2 (5 bases). Germline-derived CDR1 and CDR2 are SGHRS and YFSETQ. The CDR3 runs 13 residues. Trimming pared 0 bases from V and 5 bases from J, leaving 8 bases between.

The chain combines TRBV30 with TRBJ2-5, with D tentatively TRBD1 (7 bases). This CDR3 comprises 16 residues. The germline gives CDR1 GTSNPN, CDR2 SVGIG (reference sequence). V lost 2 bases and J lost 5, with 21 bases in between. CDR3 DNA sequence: TGTGCCTGGAGTAGGGGGGACAGAATAGGGAGCGAGACCCAGTACTTC. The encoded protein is CAWSRGDRIGSETQYF.

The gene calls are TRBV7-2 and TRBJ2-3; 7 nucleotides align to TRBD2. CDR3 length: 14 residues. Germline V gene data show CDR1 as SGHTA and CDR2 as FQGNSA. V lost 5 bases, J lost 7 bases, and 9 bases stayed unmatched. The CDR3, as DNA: TGTGCCAGCAGCAGAGCGGGACGGACCAATACGCAGTATTTT. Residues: CASSRAGRTNTQYF.

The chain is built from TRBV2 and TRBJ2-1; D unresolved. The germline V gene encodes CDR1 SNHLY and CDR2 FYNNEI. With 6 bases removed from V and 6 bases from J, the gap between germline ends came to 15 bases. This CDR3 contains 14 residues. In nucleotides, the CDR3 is TGTGCCAGCAGAGCCGGGCTTGATACCAATGAGCAGTTCTTC. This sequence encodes CASRAGLDTNEQFF.